The TCR beta chain under discussion was sequenced for a study of cytomegalovirus exposure and HLA in healthy donors. TCRdb's table, derived via immunoSEQ multiplex PCR, lists solely in-frame clones and lacks some. The data contain 90,000 to 130,000 clones, about 85% of them singletons. CDR1 SGHVS and CDR2 FQNEAQ come from the germline V gene. V gave up 6 bases and J gave up 6 bases; unmatched junction bases: 13. The CDR3 covers 16 residues. Sequencing was done on a sample of PBMCs. The chain links TRBV7-8 to TRBJ2-3, with 9 bases fitting TRBD1. This receptor was identified in a woman aged 18-29 years in good health and CMV-seronegative. The CDR3 loop reads CASSSDRGRFWDTQYF. CDR3 DNA: TGTGCCAGCAGTTCGGACAGGGGCCGCTTCTGGGATACGCAGTATTTT.